This entry concerns a single TCR beta chain. This clonotype was detected ten times or more. Its antigen is currently not known. No much larger clonotype is one base removed from it; base qualities were not supplied. The data belong to a study of T cells in Graves' hyperthyroidism and ophthalmopathy (dated by TCRdb to between 2019 and 2020). In terms of the full investigation: Peripheral blood samples were taken at initial diagnosis, before any treatment was given. To identify distinguishing TCR V-J signatures, a discovery cohort of about a hundred patients was used, comprising 40 to 45 with Graves' ophthalmopathy and around 60 with stable Graves' hyperthyroidism. Prospective prediction of ophthalmopathy was tested in an independent validation cohort consisting of 18 to 20 hyperthyroidism patients and more than 15 patients who later progressed to ophthalmopathy. The 80 to 100 discovery patients were randomly divided into training and test sets at a 7:3 ratio. The study also compared thyroid tissue and blood T-cell repertoires from roughly 6 Graves' hyperthyroidism patients. After sampling, hyperthyroidism patients received methimazole starting at 30 mg daily, and ophthalmopathy patients received high-dose intravenous methylprednisolone. The paper reports TCR Vbeta CDR3 sequencing of 130 to 150 peripheral blood samples: under 45 ophthalmopathy, roughly 80 hyperthyroidism and 17 progressor patients.

TCR beta CDR3 regions were amplified from RNA transcripts. For the first round of RT-PCR on the TCR CDR3, the HTBI primer set was used together with the Qiagen OneStep RT-PCR kit. Libraries were constructed in a second round of multiplex PCR, after which size selection and purification were carried out. Paired-end sequencing of the libraries was performed with 100 bp reads on an Illumina HiSeq2000. Under the source paper's analysis protocol: SOAPnuke was used to process the raw data, throwing out any read that contained adapters or uncalled bases, had a mean Phred below 15, or lacked an exact constant-primer or identifier match. High-quality paired reads were merged with COPE v1.2.5, and unique nucleotide sequences were defined as clonotypes. Clonotypes were aligned to IMGT TRBV, TRBD and TRBJ reference segments using MiTCR v1.1. The analysis was restricted to V-J combinations with a frequency above 0.0001, which together covered roughly 99% of the repertoires. The TCS score was defined as the ratio of F50 (clonal expansion) to E x V (chaos), calculated using BLOSUM62-based TCRdist between CDR3 peptides within each V-J. Welch's t-statistics and random forest reduced roughly 500 V-J features to about 12, which were used in a naive Bayes classifier (R e1071). The public reads were run again by TCRdb, first through fastp at Q25 and then through MiXCR, and only productive beta chains were kept. Rows merge per CDR3 protein into single entries with the most common DNA and genes. TCRdb, not the original authors, processed these V and J calls. This sample is represented by more than 500,000 distinct CDR3 sequences; 15% to 20% of them were singletons. 25% to 30% of the sample lies in the top ten.

The CDR3 measures 20 amino acids from cysteine to phenylalanine. CDR3 DNA only is kept here, 60 bases in frame from base 1. Deletion took 2 bases off V and 4 bases off J, with a span of 29 bases between the germline ends. CDR1 and CDR2 were assigned from the germline V gene as MNHEY and SVGEGT. Ophthalmopathy patients had moderately to severely active disease, with a Clinical Activity Score of 3 or more, a NOSPECS grade of 4 or more, and a disease duration of less than 3 months. The study excluded patients with uncontrolled infections, other autoimmune diseases, pregnancy or lactation. Clinical symptoms, serum thyroxine and TRAb, thyroid ultrasound, and orbital computed tomography formed the basis for the diagnoses. PBMCs were isolated from about 9.1 ml of fresh peripheral blood by Ficoll-Paque density gradient centrifugation. Total RNA was extracted with Trizol reagent, and quality was checked on an Agilent 2100 Bioanalyzer.

The paper as a whole reports these results and caveats: Sample size was not statistically predetermined, and blinding of investigators to group allocation was not performed. In validation, the model predicted progression to ophthalmopathy with approximately 71% sensitivity and less than 80% specificity, a median of about 6 months before onset. Most expanded thyroid clonotypes (frequency above 0.001) were also found in blood, which suggests that blood repertoires may mirror thyroid immune responses. Ophthalmopathy was separated from stable hyperthyroidism by a 13 V-J signature model, with approximately 86% sensitivity and 81% to 82% specificity obtained in cross-validation and 80%/75% obtained in testing.

Sequenced material: blood. The rearranged segments are TRBV6-2 or TRBV6-3 and TRBJ1-1; the D gene remains uncertain. The sequence came from a woman in her thirties with Graves' ophthalmopathy. The nucleotide sequence reads TGTGCCAGCAGTTACCAAAAACCTATTCTCAGTGCCGCCCCAGGCACTGAAGCTTTCTTT. It codes for CASSYQKPILSAAPGTEAFF.